The rows below give T cell receptor beta chains drawn from one sample of a study of graft-versus-host responses after intestinal transplantation. Sequencing was performed with immunoSEQ multiplex PCR; in TCRdb, only in-frame clones are kept and a portion is missing. The data contain around 7,000 clones, about two thirds of them singletons. Source: ileum tissue, taken approximately 55 days after transplant. The receptors were gathered from a human patient who received an intestinal transplant, so some T cells may come from the graft donor. The CDR3 runs from the conserved cysteine through the conserved F or W. Each record gives: D gene, V gene, clone size, J gene, CDR3 DNA, CDR3 protein. The D gene is left open where the match is weak. The size entry is marked missing in some rows and otherwise reads once, few, many or a size class.

d_call: .
v_call: TRBV9
clone_size: .
j_call: TRBJ2-5
cdr3_nt: TGTGCCAGCAGCGTAGGGTCAGGGAAAGAGACCCAGTACTTC
cdr3_aa: CASSVGSGKETQYF

d_call: TRBD1
v_call: TRBV7-9
clone_size: .
j_call: TRBJ1-5
cdr3_nt: TGTGCCAGCAGCTTAGGGGGACAGGACAATCAGCCCCAGCATTTT
cdr3_aa: CASSLGGQDNQPQHF

d_call: TRBD2
v_call: TRBV6-4
clone_size: few
j_call: TRBJ2-1
cdr3_nt: TGTGCCAGCAGTGACACTAGCGGGGGGGCCAATGAGCAGTTCTTC
cdr3_aa: CASSDTSGGANEQFF

d_call: .
v_call: TRBV28
clone_size: .
j_call: TRBJ1-2
cdr3_nt: TGTGCCAGCAGTTCAACCGGGAGCTACTATGGCTACACCTTC
cdr3_aa: CASSSTGSYYGYTF

d_call: .
v_call: TRBV29-1
clone_size: .
j_call: TRBJ2-3
cdr3_nt: TGCAGCGTTGAGACTCTGGACTACCCTAGCACAGATACGCAGTATTTT
cdr3_aa: CSVETLDYPSTDTQYF

d_call: .
v_call: TRBV19
clone_size: few
j_call: TRBJ2-3
cdr3_nt: TGTGCCAGTAGTATAGTAGGCGTCGACGTGACCTCACAAACAGTTACGCAGTATTTT
cdr3_aa: CASSIVGVDVTSQTVTQYF

d_call: .
v_call: TRBV27
clone_size: .
j_call: TRBJ2-2
cdr3_nt: TGTGCCAGCAGTCCTATTAACACCGGGGAGCTGTTTTTT
cdr3_aa: CASSPINTGELFF

d_call: .
v_call: TRBV11-2
clone_size: .
j_call: TRBJ2-1
cdr3_nt: TGTGCCAGCAGCTTAAAAGTGGGGGGACTGGTTGAGCAGTTCTTC
cdr3_aa: CASSLKVGGLVEQFF

d_call: .
v_call: TRBV28
clone_size: few
j_call: TRBJ1-1
cdr3_nt: TGTGCCAGCAGTTTAACCGGCGGAGCGCATGCCACTGAAGCTTTCTTT
cdr3_aa: CASSLTGGAHATEAFF

d_call: TRBD1
v_call: TRBV7-9
clone_size: .
j_call: TRBJ1-2
cdr3_nt: TGTGCCAGCAGCTTATCTGACAGGGGAAAAGCTAACTATGGCTACACCTTC
cdr3_aa: CASSLSDRGKANYGYTF

d_call: .
v_call: TRBV4-1
clone_size: .
j_call: TRBJ2-1
cdr3_nt: TGCGCCAGCAGCCAATTGGCCCAGAATTCCTACAATGAGCAGTTCTTC
cdr3_aa: CASSQLAQNSYNEQFF